The rows below give T cell receptor beta chains drawn from one sample of a study of identical twins. MiXCR was run by TCRdb on the 5' RACE reads, yielding one entry per CDR3 protein. The data hold about 470,000 distinct CDR3 sequences, with about 24% observed a single time. These same records also appear under a second study, on T cells expressing NK-cell markers.

Sequenced: CD4+ T cells sorted from blood. Every receptor here comes from a woman younger than 35 in good health. Both conserved end residues are part of each CDR3. Each record gives: V gene, clone size, J gene, D gene, CDR3 protein, CDR3 DNA. The D gene is left open where the match is weak. Clone size is given for some rows only: seen once, a few or many times, or a class if the clone is expanded.

TRBV20-1	NA	TRBJ1-1	NA	CSARARERSTEAFF	TGCAGTGCTAGAGCCAGGGAGCGCAGCACTGAAGCTTTCTTT
TRBV7-9	few	TRBJ1-1	TRBD1	CASSLKGQVPEAFF	TGTGCCAGCAGCTTAAAGGGACAGGTCCCTGAAGCTTTCTTT
TRBV2	NA	TRBJ2-3	NA	CASIVGVGDTQYF	TGTGCCAGCATCGTCGGTGTCGGGGATACGCAGTATTTT
TRBV12-3/TRBV12-4	few	TRBJ2-1	NA	CASSPLFPGDEQFF	TGTGCCAGCAGTCCCCTTTTCCCCGGAGATGAGCAGTTCTTC
TRBV6-5	few	TRBJ2-5	NA	CASSYTSTVQETQYF	TGTGCCAGCAGTTACACCTCGACAGTCCAAGAGACCCAGTACTTC
TRBV4-1	NA	TRBJ2-3	TRBD2	CASTLAGLDTDTQYF	TGCGCCAGCACCTTAGCGGGGCTGGACACAGATACGCAGTATTTT
TRBV12-3/TRBV12-4	NA	TRBJ1-3	TRBD1	CASSQTTGPSGTIYF	TGTGCCAGCAGCCAGACGACAGGGCCCAGCGGCACCATATATTTT
TRBV5-1	NA	TRBJ1-1	NA	CASSLTQMNTEAFF	TGCGCCAGCAGCTTAACTCAAATGAACACTGAAGCTTTCTTT
TRBV15	NA	TRBJ2-1	NA	CATSRVRGLSGESYNEQFF	TGTGCCACCAGCAGAGTCAGGGGGCTAAGCGGGGAATCCTACAATGAGCAGTTCTTC
TRBV10-3	NA	TRBJ2-5	NA	CAISPVEAHQETQYF	TGTGCCATCAGCCCGGTTGAGGCCCACCAAGAGACCCAGTACTTC
TRBV29-1	NA	TRBJ2-3	TRBD2	CSALAGSSTDTQYF	TGCAGCGCCCTAGCGGGATCTAGCACAGATACGCAGTATTTT
TRBV5-6	NA	TRBJ2-7	NA	CASSLGWGRYEQYF	TGTGCCAGCAGCTTGGGCTGGGGGCGGTACGAGCAGTACTTC
TRBV29-1	NA	TRBJ1-2	NA	CSVVRQGGYGYTF	TGCAGCGTTGTCAGGCAGGGTGGCTATGGCTACACCTTC
TRBV6-1	few	TRBJ2-1	NA	CASDPLGVSRSEQFF	TGTGCCAGCGACCCGTTGGGAGTTAGCCGGAGTGAGCAGTTCTTC
TRBV30	few	TRBJ1-5	TRBD1	CAWSIQGGDSQPQHF	TGTGCCTGGAGCATTCAGGGGGGGGATAGTCAGCCCCAGCATTTT
TRBV5-5	few	TRBJ1-1	NA	CASSLTRGDGAFF	TGTGCCAGCAGCTTGACAAGGGGAGATGGAGCTTTCTTT
TRBV15	NA	TRBJ2-1	NA	CATSRGIEGFYNEQFF	TGTGCCACCAGCAGGGGTATTGAGGGCTTCTACAATGAGCAGTTCTTC
TRBV19	NA	TRBJ2-1	NA	CAKKSGSSYNEQFF	TGTGCCAAGAAGTCAGGGAGCTCCTACAATGAGCAGTTCTTC
TRBV11-2	NA	TRBJ2-1	NA	CASSLRGSPSGVVYEQFF	TGTGCCAGCAGCCTTAGGGGGTCGCCTAGCGGAGTAGTCTATGAGCAGTTCTTC
TRBV30	once	TRBJ2-7	TRBD1	CAWMARDRGPTYEQYF	TGTGCCTGGATGGCCCGGGACAGGGGGCCCACCTACGAGCAGTACTTC
TRBV7-8	NA	TRBJ2-2	NA	CASSFLSGGATGELFF	TGTGCCAGCAGCTTCCTGAGTGGGGGAGCCACCGGGGAGCTGTTTTTT
TRBV12-3/TRBV12-4	few	TRBJ1-5	NA	CASSSLRANQPQHF	TGTGCCAGCAGTTCTCTCAGGGCGAACCAGCCCCAGCATTTT
TRBV12-3/TRBV12-4	few	TRBJ1-1	NA	CASSLMGRNTEAFF	TGTGCCAGCAGTTTAATGGGCAGGAACACTGAAGCTTTCTTT
TRBV7-8	NA	TRBJ2-7	TRBD2	CASSLEGPSGEQYF	TGTGCCAGCAGCTTAGAGGGTCCTAGCGGTGAGCAGTACTTC
TRBV20-1	few	TRBJ2-3	NA	CSASATGFSTDTQYF	TGCAGTGCTAGCGCCACGGGGTTCAGCACAGATACGCAGTATTTT
TRBV2	few	TRBJ2-1	TRBD1	CASNPWQRGGGQFF	TGTGCCAGCAACCCCTGGCAGAGAGGGGGCGGACAGTTCTTC
TRBV20-1	NA	TRBJ2-5	NA	CSASRITRETQYF	TGCAGTGCTAGCCGTATTACGAGGGAGACCCAGTACTTC
TRBV12-3/TRBV12-4	few	TRBJ2-1	TRBD2	CASRSLREGPYNEQFF	TGTGCCAGCAGATCCCTGCGGGAGGGCCCATACAATGAGCAGTTCTTC
TRBV7-7	once	TRBJ2-1	NA	CASSVGAGADEQFF	TGTGCCAGCAGCGTGGGGGCGGGAGCTGATGAGCAGTTCTTC
TRBV5-5	many	TRBJ2-2	NA	CASSSRPTGDGGGELFF	TGTGCCAGCAGCTCCCGGCCAACGGGAGATGGAGGCGGGGAGCTGTTTTTT
TRBV5-1	few	TRBJ1-5	NA	CASSPDGPHQPQHF	TGCGCCAGCAGCCCGGACGGTCCTCATCAGCCCCAGCATTTT
TRBV20-1	NA	TRBJ2-1	NA	CSASVGELPEQFF	TGCAGTGCTAGTGTCGGGGAGCTACCTGAGCAGTTCTTC
TRBV21-1	few	TRBJ2-7	NA	CASSNLQGYEQYF	TGTGCCAGCAGCAACCTACAGGGTTACGAGCAGTACTTC
TRBV5-6	NA	TRBJ2-5	TRBD2	CASSSEGLVGETQYF	TGTGCCAGCAGCTCCGAAGGACTAGTAGGAGAGACCCAGTACTTC
TRBV5-6	NA	TRBJ1-1	NA	CASRTARGTNTEAFF	TGTGCCAGCAGGACCGCGCGAGGGACCAACACTGAAGCTTTCTTT
TRBV10-3	few	TRBJ2-3	NA	CAISETTTDTQYF	TGTGCCATCAGCGAAACCACCACAGATACGCAGTATTTT
TRBV5-5	many	TRBJ2-6	NA	CASSLWVAGANVLTF	TGTGCCAGCAGCTTATGGGTAGCTGGGGCCAACGTCCTGACTTTC
TRBV6-4	NA	TRBJ2-1	TRBD2	CASRHRRLAGGNEQFF	TGTGCCAGCAGACACAGACGACTAGCGGGAGGCAATGAGCAGTTCTTC